The 31 T cell receptor beta chains reported below all come from one sample, sequenced in a study of identical twins. MiXCR, run by TCRdb on the 5' RACE reads, gives a single entry per CDR3 protein. The data contain approximately 220,000 distinct CDR3 sequences, about 7.5% of them singletons. This sample also appeared in a second study, on yellow fever vaccine responses in identical twins.

Sequencing used CD8+ T cells sorted from blood. The receptor source for this set is a woman aged 18-35 years in good health.

Of note for this clonotype: One end of the junction is discordant with germline, which a read error may explain. The chain uses TRBV11-2 and TRBJ1-3; 10 bases match TRBD1. The CDR3 sequence is 16 residues long. Looked up from germline, CDR1 is SGHAT and CDR2 is FQNNGV. CDR3 sequence reads: CASSPGTGVSENTIYF. The CDR3 DNA follows: TGTGCCAGCAGCCCTGGGACAGGGGTTTCTGAAAACACCATATATTTT.

This clonotype showed up just a few times. The chain joins TRBV20-1 to TRBJ2-1; D may be TRBD2 (8 bases). In germline, CDR1 is DFQATT, CDR2 SNEGSKA (reference sequence). The CDR3 has 17 amino acids. Trimming left V 0 bases short and J 9 bases short, with 24 bases between. The CDR3 DNA follows: TGCAGTGCTAGAGATCGGGAGGGGGCGCGACCGGGTGGTGAGCAGTTCTTC. It specifies CSARDREGARPGGEQFF.

This clonotype was detected once. Just one base apart from a much larger clone, this may be a read error. The chain recombines TRBV5-8 with TRBJ2-3; D is ambiguous. CDR1 and CDR2 from the germline V gene are SGHTS and YDEGEE. V was pared by 7 bases and J by 2 bases, with 11 bases between. The length of the CDR3 is 13 residues. The CDR3 reads CASGPRATDTQYF. CDR3 DNA: TGTGCCAGCGGCCCTAGGGCCACAGATACGCAGTATTTT.

Ten or more counts support this clonotype. The rearrangement joins TRBV24-1 to TRBJ2-1, with TRBD2 matching over 8 bases. There are 14 residues in the CDR3. Germline V gives CDR1 KGHDR, CDR2 SFDVKD. With 9 bases clipped from V and 1 base from J, the junction kept 4 bases outside the gene matches. CDR3 loop: CATQSGSSYNEQFF. CDR3 coding DNA: TGTGCCACCCAAAGCGGGAGTTCCTACAATGAGCAGTTCTTC.

This clonotype came up a few times. The chain carries TRBV3-1 and TRBJ2-5; weak D call: TRBD2 (5 bases). The CDR3 loop spans 15 amino acids. Germline assignment: CDR1 LGHDT and CDR2 YNNKEL (reference sequence). The V end lost 0 bases, the J end lost 7 bases, and 15 bases lay between the germline ends. The CDR3 DNA sequence: TGTGCCAGCAGCCAAGAAGGGCGGGCCGGTGGGACCCAGTACTTC. It yields the protein CASSQEGRAGGTQYF.

This clonotype was counted at least ten times. The V and J genes are TRBV28 and TRBJ1-1; D possibly corresponds to TRBD1 (5 bases). The length of the CDR3 is 16 residues. The germline V gene encodes CDR1 MDHEN and CDR2 SYDVKM. The ends were cut back, 2 bases at V and 5 bases at J, with 18 bases in the middle. The CDR3 DNA follows: TGTGCCAGCAGTTTACGGTTGAAGGGGCGATGGACTGAAGCTTTCTTT. This gives the protein CASSLRLKGRWTEAFF.

This clonotype came up a few times. This chain connects TRBV6-9 to TRBJ2-7; D is tentatively TRBD1 or TRBD2 (5 bases each). Trimming left V 11 bases short and J 6 bases short, with 23 bases between. The germline CDR1 and CDR2 sequences are MNHGY and SVAAGI. This CDR3 is built from 14 residues. The CDR3 spells CAEPFGTSTAEQYV. CDR3 in DNA: TGTGCCGAGCCCTTTGGGACCTCGACTGCCGAGCAGTACGTC.

The sample holds a few counts of this clonotype. The V and J genes are TRBV7-2 and TRBJ2-3; D perhaps matches TRBD2 (5 bases). The CDR3 is 16 residues long. Trimming took off 2 bases at V and 3 bases at J, with 15 bases between the two ends. Germline V gene lookup returns CDR1 SGHTA and CDR2 FQGNSA. The CDR3 protein is CASSLSWIAITDTQYF. The CDR3 DNA is TGTGCCAGCAGCTTATCATGGATAGCGATAACAGATACGCAGTATTTT.

This clonotype was seen repeatedly, ten times or more. This chain links TRBV7-2 with TRBJ2-5; 15 bases are shared with TRBD2. From germline, CDR1 is SGHTA and CDR2 FQGNSA. After removal of 5 bases from V and 4 bases from J, the junction contained 5 bases not matched to a gene. The CDR3 is 16 residues long. The DNA of the CDR3 is TGTGCCAGCAGCCAGGGGACTAGCGGGAGGCTAGAGACCCAGTACTTC. It translates to CASSQGTSGRLETQYF.

This chain connects TRBV5-8 to TRBJ2-1; tentatively, D is TRBD2 (5 bases). The length of the CDR3 is 14 residues. The germline V gene has CDR1 SGHTS and CDR2 YDEGEE. Trimming removed 2 bases from V and 6 bases from J, with 12 bases in between. The CDR3 DNA reads TGTGCCAGCAGCTTCGATGCGGGTAGCAATGAGCAGTTCTTC. It is translated as CASSFDAGSNEQFF.

This clonotype was seen many times. V and J are TRBV9 and TRBJ2-2; D might be TRBD1 or TRBD2, each matching 6 bases. The V end lost 3 bases, the J end lost 0 bases, and 12 bases lay between the germline ends. Per germline, CDR1 SGDLS and CDR2 YYNGEE. This CDR3 region has 16 residues. The CDR3 coding sequence is TGTGCCAGCAGCGCCCCGAGGGGGGCGAACACCGGGGAGCTGTTTTTT. This codes for CASSAPRGANTGELFF.

This clonotype appeared many times. DNA of the CDR3: TGTGCCAGCAGAATGAGCTCTGGAAACACCATATATTTT. Translation gives CASRMSSGNTIYF. This chain connects TRBV28 to TRBJ1-3, with D unclear. The CDR3 sequence is 13 residues long. CDR1 and CDR2 (germline): MDHEN, SYDVKM. Trimming removed 6 bases from V and 0 bases from J, with 6 bases in between.

The rearrangement uses TRBV29-1 and TRBJ2-6; the match to TRBD1 covers 10 bases. V lost 5 bases, J lost 2 bases, and 12 bases stayed unmatched. CDR3 length equals 18 residues. Germline CDR1 and CDR2: SQVTM and ANQGSEA. Written as DNA, the CDR3 is TGCAGCGTTATGAACCCCGGGACAGGGGATCCTGGGGCCAACGTCCTGACTTTC. It translates to CSVMNPGTGDPGANVLTF.

This clonotype appeared many times. This sequence joins TRBV7-9 and TRBJ2-5; 13 bases are a match to TRBD2. This CDR3 comprises 16 residues. Germline CDR1 reads SEHNR; CDR2 reads FQNEAQ (reference sequence). The trim removed 5 bases at V and 5 bases at J, leaving 8 bases unmatched. Here the CDR3 DNA reads TGTGCCAGCAGCCCAGGACTAGCGGGAGTCAAGGAGACCCAGTACTTC. It codes for CASSPGLAGVKETQYF. The full variable domain, in which reference TRBV7-9 and TRBJ2-5 provide the parts outside the CDR3, is DTGVSQNPRHKITKRGQNVTFRCDPISEHNRLYWYRQTLGQGPEFLTYFQNEAQLEKSRLLSDRFSAERPKGSFSTLEIQRTEQGDSAMYLCASSPGLAGVKETQYFGPGTRLLVL.

This rearrangement joins TRBV11-2 to TRBJ2-7; possibly TRBD1 for D (7 bases). The CDR3 contains 19 residues. Germline V CDR1 and CDR2: SGHAT, FQNNGV. Deletions cut 4 bases from V and 1 base from J, with 26 bases between. The CDR3 spells CASSSRGGGKEYTSYEQYF. In DNA form, the CDR3 reads TGTGCCAGCAGCTCCCGCGGAGGGGGCAAGGAATACACTTCCTACGAGCAGTACTTC.

This clonotype was seen only a few times. The chain couples TRBV4-1 to TRBJ2-7, with 9 bases lining up with TRBD1. From germline, CDR1 is MGHRA and CDR2 YSYEKL. The CDR3 is made up of 16 amino acids. The V and J ends lost 4 bases and 4 bases, in that order; junction bases with no gene match: 11. Here the CDR3 reads CASSPARTGAEYEQYV. The CDR3 coding sequence is TGCGCCAGCAGCCCTGCACGGACAGGGGCCGAGTACGAGCAGTACGTC.

This clonotype was counted ten times or more. The rearrangement links TRBV29-1 to TRBJ2-3; D not resolved. The CDR3 sequence is 10 residues long. V was cut by 5 bases and J by 4 bases, with 4 bases left in between. Germline CDR1 SQVTM, CDR2 ANQGSEA. As DNA, the CDR3 is TGCAGCGTTCTCTCAGATACGCAGTATTTT. Protein sequence: CSVLSDTQYF.

This clonotype was recorded at least ten times. The chain couples TRBV7-9 to TRBJ1-1; TRBD1 agrees at 9 bases. This CDR3 is 14 amino acids long. CDR1 and CDR2 (germline): SEHNR, FQNEAQ (reference sequence). V lost 5 bases, J lost 6 bases, and 7 bases stayed unmatched. CDR3 sequence: CASSPEDRGAEAFF. CDR3 DNA: TGTGCCAGCAGCCCCGAGGACAGGGGCGCTGAAGCTTTCTTT. Looking up the rest from reference TRBV7-9 and TRBJ1-1 gives the full variable domain: DTGVSQNPRHKITKRGQNVTFRCDPISEHNRLYWYRQTLGQGPEFLTYFQNEAQLEKSRLLSDRFSAERPKGSFSTLEIQRTEQGDSAMYLCASSPEDRGAEAFFGQGTRLTVV.

The chain joins TRBV27 to TRBJ1-5; 7 bases fit TRBD1. The CDR3 runs to 16 residues. Trimming removed 5 bases from V and 4 bases from J; junction bases left unmatched: 11. Germline V gives CDR1 MNHEY, CDR2 SMNVEV (reference sequence). CDR3 DNA sequence: TGTGCCAGCAGTCCGAGGTTGGGACAGAAAAATCAGCCCCAGCATTTT. It translates to CASSPRLGQKNQPQHF.

This clonotype was observed many times. This chain links TRBV4-1 with TRBJ1-5; D may be TRBD1 (5 bases). Germline CDR1 is MGHRA and CDR2 is YSYEKL. The CDR3 consists of 17 residues. Trimming removed 0 bases from V and 7 bases from J, with 19 bases in between. In DNA form, the CDR3 reads TGCGCCAGCAGCCAAGATCCGGTGCGGCAGGGAGGCCAGCCCCAGCATTTT. Protein: CASSQDPVRQGGQPQHF.

This clonotype occurred a few times. This chain links TRBV2 with TRBJ2-3; 9 positions match TRBD2. The V and J ends lost 6 bases and 6 bases, in that order; junction bases with no gene match: 10. Per the germline V gene, CDR1 is SNHLY and CDR2 is FYNNEI. The CDR3 sequence is 15 residues long. The CDR3, as DNA: TGTGCCAGCAGGGCAGGTAGCGGGAGAAGGGATACGCAGTATTTT. This codes for CASRAGSGRRDTQYF.

This clonotype was seen a few times. This chain joins TRBV6-2 or TRBV6-3 and TRBJ2-2; 8 positions agree with TRBD1. V lost 6 bases to trimming and J lost 7 bases; unmatched junction nucleotides: 10. This CDR3 contains 15 residues. Germline loops: CDR1 MNHEY, CDR2 SVGEGT. The CDR3 nucleotides are TGTGCCAGCAGCAGCCCAGGGGGCCGGGGCGGGGAGCTGTTTTTT. Protein product: CASSSPGGRGGELFF.

CDR3 region: CASSLVLAGSNEQFF. In DNA, the CDR3 is TGTGCCAGCAGCTTAGTTCTGGCGGGGTCCAATGAGCAGTTCTTC. The chain uses TRBV7-9 and TRBJ2-1; TRBD2 might be the D (6 bases). The V gene's germline CDR1 is SEHNR and CDR2 FQNEAQ (reference sequence). Between the trimmed V and J ends, which lost 1 base and 6 bases, there was a span of 13 bases. The CDR3 covers 15 residues.

This clonotype turned up a few times. The chain uses TRBV9 and TRBJ2-3, with 9 bases lining up with TRBD1. From germline, CDR1 is SGDLS and CDR2 YYNGEE. CDR3 length: 18 residues. V shed 4 bases and J 5 bases; nucleotides not matched to a gene: 17. The CDR3 is CASSSPPLGTGLRDTQYF. CDR3 bases: TGTGCCAGCAGCTCACCCCCACTTGGGACAGGGCTAAGAGATACGCAGTATTTT.

Many counts were recorded for this clonotype. CDR3 coding DNA: TGTGCCAGCAGTGGGCCGGGACAACTGAACACTGAAGCTTTCTTT. Encoded protein: CASSGPGQLNTEAFF. The chain carries TRBV12-3 or TRBV12-4 and TRBJ1-1; tentatively, D is TRBD1 (6 bases). Deletions cut 5 bases from V and 0 bases from J, with 13 bases between. This CDR3 region has 15 residues.

In its sample, this clonotype was seen a few times. The chain's CDR3 is CASSEVSGGPLEQYV. The CDR3 bases are TGTGCCAGCAGTGAAGTTAGCGGGGGGCCGCTCGAGCAGTACGTC. The rearrangement joins TRBV6-1 to TRBJ2-7; 10 bases are a match to TRBD2. V gave up 1 base and J gave up 6 bases; unmatched junction bases: 6. The CDR3 is 15 amino acids. The germline CDR1 and CDR2 sequences are MNHNS and SASEGT.

V and J are TRBV7-9 and TRBJ2-7; D possibly corresponds to TRBD1 (5 bases). Germline V CDR1 and CDR2: SEHNR, FQNEAQ (reference sequence). CDR3 length: 15 amino acids. Deletions cut 1 base from V and 2 bases from J, with 12 bases between. The CDR3 reads CASSLEAAQAYEQYF. Here the CDR3 DNA reads TGTGCCAGCAGCTTAGAGGCGGCACAGGCCTACGAGCAGTACTTC.

The V gene is TRBV6-1, the J gene TRBJ1-4; 10 bases are a match to TRBD1. The junction had 14 bases not matched to a gene; V was cut back by 7 bases and J by 0 bases. Looked up from germline, CDR1 is MNHNS and CDR2 is SASEGT. The CDR3 has 19 residues. The CDR3 DNA reads as TGTGCCAGCACCCACCCGGGACAGGGGATCGAGGCAACTAATGAAAAACTGTTTTTT. This codes for CASTHPGQGIEATNEKLFF.

This clonotype was counted many times. The J gene is TRBJ2-3, the V gene TRBV27, with D unresolved. The CDR3 has 15 amino acids. Germline V gives CDR1 MNHEY, CDR2 SMNVEV (reference sequence). V lost 5 bases to trimming and J lost 6 bases, with 18 bases between them. The DNA of the CDR3 is TGTGCCAGCAGTGAGGCCCAATCCACCACGGATACGCAGTATTTT. Residues: CASSEAQSTTDTQYF.

This chain links TRBV5-6 with TRBJ2-7; a possible D gene is TRBD1 (5 bases). Germline-derived CDR1 and CDR2 are SGHDT and YYEEEE. The CDR3 is made up of 13 amino acids. Trimming stripped 4 bases from V and 6 bases from J, with 14 bases between. CDR3 DNA sequence: TGTGCCAGCAGCCACGGGCAGGGCTGCGAGCAGTACGTC. The encoded protein is CASSHGQGCEQYV.

The table lists this clonotype with a few counts. The CDR3 nucleotides are TGTGCCAGCAGCTTCTGGCGGGAGACAGATACGCAGTATTTT. It codes for CASSFWRETDTQYF. V usage is TRBV5-6 and J usage is TRBJ2-3; 7 bases are a match to TRBD2. With V trimmed by 2 bases and J by 3 bases, 3 bases remained unmatched. CDR1 is SGHDT and CDR2 is YYEEEE in the germline V gene. The CDR3 runs 14 residues.